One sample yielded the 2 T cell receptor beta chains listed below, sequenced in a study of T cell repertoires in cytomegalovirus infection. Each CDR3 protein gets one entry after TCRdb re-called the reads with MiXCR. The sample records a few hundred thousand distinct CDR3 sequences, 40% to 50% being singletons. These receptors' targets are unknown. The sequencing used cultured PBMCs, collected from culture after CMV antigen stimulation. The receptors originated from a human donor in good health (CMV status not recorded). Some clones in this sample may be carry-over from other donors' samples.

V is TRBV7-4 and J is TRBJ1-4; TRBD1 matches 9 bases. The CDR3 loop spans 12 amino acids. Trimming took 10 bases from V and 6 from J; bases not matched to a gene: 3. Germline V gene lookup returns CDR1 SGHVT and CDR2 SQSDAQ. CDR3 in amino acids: CATRDRDEKLFF. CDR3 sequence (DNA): TGTGCCACCCGGGACAGGGATGAAAAACTGTTTTTT. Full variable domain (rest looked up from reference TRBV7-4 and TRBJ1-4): GAGVSQSPRYKVAKRGRDVALRCDSISGHVTLYWYRQTLGQGSEVLTYSQSDAQRDKSGRPSGRFSAERPERSVSTLKIQRTEQGDSAVYLCATRDRDEKLFFGSGTQLSVL.

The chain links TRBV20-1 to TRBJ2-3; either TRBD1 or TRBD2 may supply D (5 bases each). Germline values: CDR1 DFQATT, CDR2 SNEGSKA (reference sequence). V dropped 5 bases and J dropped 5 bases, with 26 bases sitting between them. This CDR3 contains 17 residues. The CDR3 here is CSADRQRGFERGDTQYF. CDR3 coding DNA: TGCAGTGCTGACAGACAACGGGGCTTCGAAAGGGGAGATACGCAGTATTTT.